The 32 T cell receptor beta chains below were found in one sample sequenced in a study of T-cell reconstitution after alpha-beta-depleted transplantation in children. This sample's TCRbeta library carried unique molecular identifier barcodes. MiXCR, applied by TCRdb to the PCR reads, yields one record per CDR3 protein. This table has a few hundred thousand distinct CDR3 sequences, approximately 10% appearing once. The input for sequencing was PBMCs from the stem cell graft donor, taken from the stem cell graft. The receptors stem from a human donor who donated a stem cell graft to a child with acute myeloid leukemia.

This chain links TRBV25-1 with TRBJ2-7; 8 bases agree with TRBD1. In germline, CDR1 is MGHDK, CDR2 SYGVNS. CDR3 length equals 13 residues. V lost 5 bases and J lost 7; bases outside the gene matches: 7. The CDR3 loop is CASSLDRVEEQYF. The CDR3 coding sequence is TGTGCCAGCAGTCTGGACAGGGTTGAAGAGCAGTACTTC.

A few counts support this clonotype. The chain links TRBV29-1 to TRBJ2-1; 10 positions match TRBD2. Germline values: CDR1 SQVTM, CDR2 ANQGSEA. This CDR3 has 14 amino acids. CDR3 region: CSEQREGRYNEQFF. In DNA form, the CDR3 reads TGCTCAGAGCAGCGGGAGGGCCGGTACAATGAGCAGTTCTTC.

A few counts support this clonotype. The chain couples TRBV29-1 to TRBJ2-7; 11 bases are a match to TRBD2. The V gene end was trimmed by 0 bases and the J gene end by 2 bases; junction bases not matched to a gene: 3. The CDR3 extends over 15 amino acids. CDR1 is SQVTM, CDR2 ANQGSEA, per germline. The CDR3 is CSVEEGLAGTYEQYF. The CDR3 DNA sequence: TGCAGCGTTGAAGAAGGACTAGCGGGCACCTACGAGCAGTACTTC.

This clonotype was recorded a few times. The chain joins TRBV24-1 to TRBJ2-1; D gene unclear. This CDR3 comprises 8 residues. Germline V CDR1 and CDR2: KGHDR, SFDVKD. Trimming shortened V by 11 bases and J by 12 bases, and 7 bases separated the two germline ends. The CDR3 is CAIQRQFF. DNA for the CDR3: TGTGCCATCCAGAGGCAGTTCTTC.

This clonotype has at least ten counts. The V call is TRBV7-2, the J call TRBJ2-2, with D uncertain. The V gene's germline CDR1 is SGHTA and CDR2 FQGNSA. Trimming stripped 0 bases from V and 8 bases from J, with 7 bases between. CDR3 length equals 13 residues. The CDR3 sequence is CASSLAYGGELFF. CDR3 bases: TGTGCCAGCAGCTTAGCGTACGGGGGGGAGCTGTTTTTT.

The V call is TRBV9, the J call TRBJ2-5, with D tentatively TRBD1 (6 bases). Germline lookup yields CDR1 SGDLS and CDR2 YYNGEE. Trimming removed 1 base at V and 5 bases at J, with 21 bases between. This CDR3 has 17 residues. The CDR3, as DNA: TGTGCCAGCAGCGTAACGTCCTCATCAGGGGCGGTGGAGACCCAGTACTTC. This codes for CASSVTSSSGAVETQYF.

This clonotype was picked up a small number of times. The chain is built from TRBV4-1 and TRBJ1-5; 7 positions match TRBD1. V gave up 2 bases and J gave up 7 bases; unmatched junction bases: 14. Per germline, CDR1 MGHRA and CDR2 YSYEKL. The CDR3 runs 17 residues. The CDR3 DNA reads as TGCGCCAGCAGCCAACCAAGACAGGGAGGCCTGAGGCAGCCCCAGCATTTT. Amino acids: CASSQPRQGGLRQPQHF.

V and J are TRBV29-1 and TRBJ2-7, with 10 bases matching TRBD2. This CDR3 is built from 13 residues. With V trimmed by 5 bases and J by 4 bases, 5 bases remained unmatched. The germline gives CDR1 SQVTM, CDR2 ANQGSEA. For the CDR3, the DNA is TGCAGCGTTTCGGGGACTAGCGTGTACGAGCAGTACTTC. The encoded protein is CSVSGTSVYEQYF.

This clonotype was seen only a few times. The chain employs TRBV7-8 and TRBJ1-4, with D perhaps TRBD1 (6 bases). The V end was cut by 0 bases, the J end by 5 bases, with 13 bases between. Germline CDR1 and CDR2: SGHVS and FQNEAQ. The CDR3 covers 16 residues. CDR3 region: CASSLAQTGHNEKLFF. The DNA of the CDR3 is TGTGCCAGCAGCTTAGCGCAGACAGGTCACAATGAAAAACTGTTTTTT.

The rearrangement uses TRBV25-1 and TRBJ2-1; 10 bases are shared with TRBD2. This CDR3 contains 17 residues. Germline V gene sequence: CDR1 MGHDK, CDR2 SYGVNS. Trimming took 1 base from V and 3 from J; bases not matched to a gene: 6. Here the CDR3 DNA reads TGTGCCAGCAGTGAATGGAGCGGGAGGGCGATCTACAATGAGCAGTTCTTC. Protein: CASSEWSGRAIYNEQFF.

The genes are TRBV20-1 and TRBJ2-7; 11 bases align to TRBD2. V shed 5 bases, J shed 7 bases, and the junction held 10 bases outside the gene matches. CDR3 length equals 14 residues. Per germline, CDR1 DFQATT and CDR2 SNEGSKA (reference sequence). DNA for the CDR3: TGCAGTGCTGGATATAGCGGGAGGGCCGGGGAGCAGTACTTC. It is translated as CSAGYSGRAGEQYF.

The J gene is TRBJ1-3, the V gene TRBV12-3 or TRBV12-4, with 8 bases fitting TRBD1. The CDR3 runs 16 residues. The V and J ends lost 3 bases and 8 bases, in that order; junction bases with no gene match: 12. CDR3 amino acids: CASSLRQGASGDTIYF. CDR3 DNA sequence: TGTGCCAGCAGTTTGAGGCAGGGGGCGAGCGGTGACACCATATATTTT.

This clonotype has more than one count but fewer than ten. The CDR3 protein is CSARGLGSGNTIYF. CDR3 coding DNA: TGCAGTGCTAGGGGGCTGGGCTCTGGAAACACCATATATTTT. The chain is built from TRBV20-1 and TRBJ1-3; D may be TRBD1 (5 bases). V dropped 3 bases and J dropped 0 bases, with 9 bases sitting between them. Germline V CDR1 and CDR2: DFQATT, SNEGSKA (reference sequence). This CDR3 has 14 residues.

In DNA form, the CDR3 reads TGCGCCAGCAGCCTCCTAGCGGTAGGTGGCACAGATACGCAGTATTTT. Protein: CASSLLAVGGTDTQYF. This sequence joins TRBV4-1 and TRBJ2-3; 7 bases are a match to TRBD2. V lost 4 bases and J lost 1; bases outside the gene matches: 8. Looked up from germline, CDR1 is MGHRA and CDR2 is YSYEKL. This CDR3 contains 16 residues.

This clonotype was found a few times. The V call is TRBV2, the J call TRBJ1-1, with 11 bases lining up with TRBD1. The CDR3 has 14 residues. The germline V gene has CDR1 SNHLY and CDR2 FYNNEI. The J segment lost 1 base and the V segment lost 6 bases, leaving 1 base of the junction unmatched. DNA for the CDR3: TGTGCCAGCAGGGACAGGGGGCGGAACACTGAAGCTTTCTTT. Amino acid sequence: CASRDRGRNTEAFF. The full variable domain, in which reference TRBV2 and TRBJ1-1 provide the parts outside the CDR3, is EPEVTQTPSHQVTQMGQEVILRCVPISNHLYFYWYRQILGQKVEFLVSFYNNEISEKSEIFDDQFSVERPDGSNFTLKIRSTKLEDSAMYFCASRDRGRNTEAFFGQGTRLTVV.

This clonotype occurred a few times. The chain employs TRBV25-1 and TRBJ2-1; D may be TRBD2 (6 bases). The CDR3 runs 15 residues. The V gene's germline CDR1 is MGHDK and CDR2 SYGVNS. V lost 3 bases to trimming and J lost 4 bases, with 13 bases between them. The CDR3 nucleotides read TGTGCCAGCAGTGAGTCAGAGCGGGCTTACAATGAGCAGTTCTTC. Its protein product is CASSESERAYNEQFF.

This clonotype was detected a few times. The J gene is TRBJ2-3, the V gene TRBV6-5, with D hard to call. Germline V CDR1 and CDR2: MNHEY, SVGAGI. Between the trimmed V and J ends, which lost 3 bases and 4 bases, there was a span of 8 bases. This CDR3 is built from 13 residues. CDR3 residues: CASSYSTADTQYF. For the CDR3, the DNA is TGTGCCAGCAGTTATTCCACCGCAGATACGCAGTATTTT.

This clonotype was observed a handful of times. This sequence joins TRBV12-3 or TRBV12-4 and TRBJ2-5; TRBD2 might be the D (5 bases). V lost 6 bases to trimming and J lost 2 bases, with 13 bases between them. The CDR3 totals 14 residues. The CDR3, as DNA: TGTGCCAGCAGCGGCTCCGGGAAGCAAGAGACCCAGTACTTC. It translates to CASSGSGKQETQYF.

This clonotype appeared a few times. The chain couples TRBV29-1 to TRBJ1-2; possible D gene TRBD1, 5 bases. The ends were cut back, 0 bases at V and 3 bases at J, with 11 bases in the middle. Germline-derived CDR1 and CDR2 are SQVTM and ANQGSEA. This CDR3 is built from 14 residues. CDR3 sequence (DNA): TGCAGCGTTGAAGATGCAGGGTTCTACTATGGCTACACCTTC. It yields the protein CSVEDAGFYYGYTF.

This chain uses TRBV4-2 with TRBJ1-1; a possible D gene is TRBD1 (5 bases). Looked up from germline, CDR1 is LGHNA and CDR2 is YNFKEQ. V shed 3 bases and J shed 6 bases, with 11 bases lying between them. This CDR3 has 13 residues. CDR3: CASSQWVGAEAFF. In DNA, the CDR3 is TGTGCCAGCAGCCAGTGGGTGGGGGCTGAAGCTTTCTTT.

In its sample, this clonotype was seen a few times. The rearrangement joins TRBV5-1 to TRBJ2-4; 9 bases are shared with TRBD1. Germline V gives CDR1 SGHRS, CDR2 YFSETQ. This CDR3 region has 16 residues. Unmatched junction bases numbered 12, after V lost 4 bases and J lost 7 bases. The CDR3 loop reads CASSEGDWTGVNIQYF. The CDR3 DNA is TGCGCCAGCAGCGAGGGGGACTGGACAGGGGTGAACATTCAGTACTTC.

The chain recombines TRBV2 with TRBJ2-5; D possibly corresponds to TRBD2 (5 bases). Trimming cost V 1 base and J 5 bases, with 14 bases left between them. The V gene's germline CDR1 is SNHLY and CDR2 FYNNEI. The CDR3 spans 15 residues. CDR3 nucleotides: TGTGCCAGCAGTGAAGGGGCAGGAGGCTGGGAGACCCAGTACTTC. The encoded protein is CASSEGAGGWETQYF.

This clonotype has more than one count but fewer than ten. V gene TRBV29-1 combines with J gene TRBJ2-7; tentative D call: TRBD2 (6 bases). CDR1 is SQVTM, CDR2 ANQGSEA, per germline. V was trimmed by 4 bases and J by 2 bases, leaving 12 bases between them. CDR3 length equals 13 residues. The CDR3 reads CSVVGGETYEQYF. In DNA, the CDR3 is TGCAGCGTTGTGGGCGGGGAAACCTACGAGCAGTACTTC.

This clonotype was detected ten times or more. The gene calls are TRBV5-1 and TRBJ2-3, with a tentative D call TRBD1 (6 bases). Germline V lookup: CDR1 SGHRS, CDR2 YFSETQ. Deletions cut 5 bases from V and 3 bases from J, with 10 bases between. The CDR3 contains 13 residues. CDR3 sequence (DNA): TGCGCCAGCAGTTATGGACAGACAGATACGCAGTATTTT. This codes for CASSYGQTDTQYF.

This chain connects TRBV7-2 to TRBJ2-5; 12 bases fit TRBD2. V gave up 1 base and J gave up 4 bases; unmatched junction bases: 4. This CDR3 is built from 16 residues. Germline V gives CDR1 SGHTA, CDR2 FQGNSA. In DNA, the CDR3 is TGTGCCAGCAGCTTAGAACTAGCGGGAGGAGGAGAGACCCAGTACTTC. It encodes CASSLELAGGGETQYF.

A few counts support this clonotype. The chain is built from TRBV6-5 and TRBJ2-6; tentatively, D is TRBD2 (6 bases). Germline assignment: CDR1 MNHEY and CDR2 SVGAGI. V dropped 2 bases and J dropped 2 bases, with 10 bases sitting between them. The CDR3 has 16 residues. The CDR3 is CASSYNSGAGANVLTF. The CDR3 DNA reads TGTGCCAGCAGTTACAATTCGGGGGCTGGGGCCAACGTCCTGACTTTC.

The chain uses TRBV20-1 and TRBJ2-1; 12 bases are shared with TRBD2. Trimming at V came to 3 bases and at J to 7 bases, leaving 10 bases not matched to a gene. Per the germline V gene, CDR1 is DFQATT and CDR2 is SNEGSKA (reference sequence). The CDR3 spans 16 residues. The CDR3 is CSARTSGSYTTNEQFF. The CDR3 nucleotides are TGCAGTGCTAGGACTAGCGGGAGCTACACTACTAATGAGCAGTTCTTC.

This chain joins TRBV9 and TRBJ2-1; the match to TRBD2 covers 9 bases. V lost 2 bases and J lost 2; bases outside the gene matches: 5. The CDR3 has 16 amino acids. Germline assignment: CDR1 SGDLS and CDR2 YYNGEE. For the CDR3, the DNA is TGTGCCAGCAGCGTGCAAATAGCGGGAGCCTACAATGAGCAGTTCTTC. It yields the protein CASSVQIAGAYNEQFF.

This clonotype was counted only a few times. The V gene is TRBV29-1, the J gene TRBJ2-1; 9 positions agree with TRBD1. Germline CDR1 SQVTM, CDR2 ANQGSEA. The CDR3 is made up of 16 amino acids. The ends lost 3 bases at V and 7 bases at J; junction bases unmatched: 13. CDR3 in DNA: TGCAGCGTTGACCTCTGGGGGACAGGGATTCGGAATGAGCAGTTCTTC. This translates into CSVDLWGTGIRNEQFF.

V is TRBV19 and J is TRBJ2-3; D is undetermined. V dropped 1 base and J dropped 2 bases, with 4 bases sitting between them. Germline CDR1 and CDR2: LNHDA and SQIVND (reference sequence). The CDR3 is made up of 13 amino acids. The CDR3 DNA sequence: TGTGCCAGTAGTATAGTGGACACAGATACGCAGTATTTT. Translating it yields CASSIVDTDTQYF.

This clonotype appeared a few times. The rearrangement uses TRBV27 and TRBJ2-4; 7 bases agree with TRBD1. The CDR3 spans 16 residues. CDR1 is MNHEY and CDR2 is SMNVEV in the germline V gene (reference sequence). V shed 5 bases and J 0 bases; nucleotides not matched to a gene: 7. CDR3: CASSQWTGLAKNIQYF. The CDR3 DNA is TGTGCCAGCAGTCAGTGGACAGGTCTAGCCAAAAACATTCAGTACTTC.

Ten or more counts support this clonotype. The chain links TRBV4-1 to TRBJ2-1; no reliable D call. There are 14 residues in the CDR3. Germline assignment: CDR1 MGHRA and CDR2 YSYEKL. V was shortened by 2 bases and J by 0 bases, with 5 bases between the two germline ends. This CDR3 reads CASSQIHSYNEQFF. The CDR3 coding sequence is TGCGCCAGCAGCCAAATTCACTCCTACAATGAGCAGTTCTTC.